This TCR beta chain appears in the sequencing data of a study of T cell responses to AZD1222 COVID-19 vaccine. Study observations and caveats: Spike-specific TCR breadth and depth rose after two AZD1222 doses. Only 5 or 6 individuals given AZD1222 were seropositive at baseline. Clonal diversity may have been underestimated in mostly white British donors.

Points on this clone: The antigen is unknown.

Produced via immunoSEQ multiplex PCR; TCRdb's table is partial and in-frame only. The sample lists about 150,000 clones, more than 75% occurring once. The sequenced sample was peripheral blood, obtained 28 days after the second AZD1222 dose. This clonotype originated in an adult who received the AZD1222 COVID-19 vaccine.

CDR3 amino acids: CASSSGPHEEKLFF. In nucleotides, the CDR3 is TGTGCCAGCAGTTCCGGGCCCCACGAGGAAAAACTGTTTTTT. V and J are TRBV6-5 and TRBJ1-4; no firm D call. The CDR3 totals 14 residues. Looked up from germline, CDR1 is MNHEY and CDR2 is SVGAGI. Trimming stripped 4 bases from V and 8 bases from J, with 14 bases between.